This T cell receptor (beta chain) was identified during a study of Ad26.COV2.S vaccination and SARS-CoV-2 variants. About the research overall: Ad26.COV2.S was injected intramuscularly once or twice, 56 days apart.

Data came from immunoSEQ multiplex PCR; TCRdb stores just in-frame clones and leaves some out. The sample contains some 370,000 clones, approximately 83% of which appear only once. Documented treatment: some 20 received Ad26.COV2.S at low or high dose, single or two shots; 5 received placebo; per-sample allocation not given. Day 63 following the first vaccine or placebo injection was when the samples were taken. The CDR3 covers 13 residues. Germline trimming cut 4 bases from V and 5 bases from J; bases unmatched to any gene: 4. The V gene's germline CDR1 is KGHDR and CDR2 SFDVKD. V usage is TRBV24-1 and J usage is TRBJ2-7; 7 bases line up with TRBD1. The TCR sequence derives from a person between 18 and 65 years old who received the Ad26.COV2.S COVID-19 vaccine or a placebo. Here the sequenced sample was peripheral blood, taken in a trial of Ad26.COV2.S vaccine versus placebo. The CDR3: CATSDQGDHEQYF. CDR3 sequence (DNA): TGTGCCACCAGTGACCAGGGGGACCACGAGCAGTACTTC.